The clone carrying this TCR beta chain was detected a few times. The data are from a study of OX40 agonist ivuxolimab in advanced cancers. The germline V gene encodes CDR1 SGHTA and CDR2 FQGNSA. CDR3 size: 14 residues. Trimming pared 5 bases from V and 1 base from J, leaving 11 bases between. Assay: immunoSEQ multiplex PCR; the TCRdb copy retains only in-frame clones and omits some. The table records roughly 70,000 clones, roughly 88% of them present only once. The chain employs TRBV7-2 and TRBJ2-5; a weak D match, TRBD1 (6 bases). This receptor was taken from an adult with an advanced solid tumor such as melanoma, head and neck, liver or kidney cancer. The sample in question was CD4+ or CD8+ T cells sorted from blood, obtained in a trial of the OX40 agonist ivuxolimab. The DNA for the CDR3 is TGTGCCAGCAGCCGAGGGACATTCCAAGAGACCCAGTACTTC. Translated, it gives CASSRGTFQETQYF. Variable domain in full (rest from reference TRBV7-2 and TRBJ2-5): GAGVSQSPSNKVTEKGKDVELRCDPISGHTALYWYRQSLGQGLEFLIYFQGNSAPDKSGLPSDRFSAERTGGSVSTLTIQRTQQEDSAVYLCASSRGTFQETQYFGPGTRLLVL.